Shown below are 7 T cell receptor beta chains from a single sample sequenced in a study of T-cell memory formation after mild COVID-19. Using its own MiXCR run on the 5' RACE reads, TCRdb lists one record per CDR3 protein. The sample gives 250,000 to 300,000 distinct CDR3 sequences, 15% to 20% of which show up once; roughly 23% is in the top ten. The sample comprised PBMCs or a T cell subset sorted from them (not recorded which). These receptors came from a man between 18 and 29 years old who had mild COVID-19 (a few samples of this study predate the infection). Cell type and time point are not known.

This chain links TRBV15 with TRBJ2-5; D is uncertain. Trimming removed 3 bases from V and 0 bases from J, with 5 bases in between. The germline CDR1 and CDR2 sequences are LNHNV and YYDKDF (reference sequence). The CDR3 is 13 residues long. The CDR3 DNA sequence: TGTGCCACCAGCAGGGAGTACCAAGAGACCCAGTACTTC. It specifies CATSREYQETQYF.

The chain combines TRBV7-3 with TRBJ1-5; D ambiguous. The germline V and J ends were trimmed by 0 bases and 4 bases, with 4 bases remaining between them. Germline CDR1 is SGHTA and CDR2 is FQGTGA. The CDR3 length is 13 residues. In DNA, the CDR3 is TGTGCCAGCAGCTTAACTGTGAATCAGCCCCAGCATTTT. Translating it yields CASSLTVNQPQHF.

This chain links TRBV6-1 with TRBJ1-1; D unclear. Germline V CDR1 and CDR2: MNHNS, SASEGT. The length of the CDR3 is 14 residues. Trimming cost V 5 bases and J 2 bases, with 12 bases left between them. CDR3 sequence (DNA): TGTGCCAGCAGTACTACGGACGGAAACACTGAAGCTTTCTTT. This sequence encodes CASSTTDGNTEAFF.

This clonotype was detected a few times. CDR3 sequence reads: CASSFNAMSIQYF. The CDR3 coding sequence is TGTGCCAGCAGCTTTAATGCGATGAGCATTCAGTACTTC. This rearrangement joins TRBV5-6 to TRBJ2-4; D remains ambiguous. The CDR3 extends over 13 amino acids. Between the trimmed V and J ends, which lost 2 bases and 9 bases, there was a span of 12 bases. Germline V gene lookup returns CDR1 SGHDT and CDR2 YYEEEE.

V and J are TRBV10-3 and TRBJ2-5, with 10 bases lining up with TRBD2. With V trimmed by 4 bases and J by 1 base, 0 bases remained unmatched. CDR3 length equals 14 residues. CDR1 and CDR2 (germline): ENHRY, SYGVKD. This CDR3 reads CAISGTSGQETQYF. CDR3 bases: TGTGCCATCAGTGGGACTAGCGGCCAAGAGACCCAGTACTTC.

This clonotype was detected a few times. This chain uses TRBV12-3 or TRBV12-4 with TRBJ2-2, with 8 bases that match TRBD2. The V and J ends lost 5 bases and 7 bases, in that order; junction bases with no gene match: 6. The CDR3 totals 14 residues. The CDR3 spells CASSPAGGGGELFF. In DNA, the CDR3 is TGTGCCAGCAGTCCCGCCGGGGGGGGCGGGGAGCTGTTTTTT.

This clonotype has just a few counts. The chain uses TRBV5-1 and TRBJ1-4, with TRBD1 matching over 9 bases. The germline gives CDR1 SGHRS, CDR2 YFSETQ. This CDR3 is 16 amino acids long. Germline trimming cut 3 bases from V and 8 bases from J; bases unmatched to any gene: 11. The CDR3 protein is CASSSGTGTGPEKLFF. For the CDR3, the DNA is TGCGCCAGCAGCTCGGGGACAGGGACCGGCCCGGAAAAACTGTTTTTT.